This TCR beta chain was found in a study of CD8+ T cells in alopecia areata. Extraction and reverse transcription of RNA yielded cDNA as the sequencing template. The protocol was immunoSEQ multiplex PCR, while the TCRdb copy is restricted to in-frame clones and leaves out a portion. Found here are about 190,000 clones, about three fifths of them singletons; the top ten hold approximately 1.3%. The ends were cut back, 1 base at V and 1 base at J, with 8 bases in the middle. This CDR3 has 15 residues. Looked up from germline, CDR1 is SGHVS and CDR2 is FNYEAQ. The treatment: oral pan-JAK inhibitor, 5-10 mg twice daily.

Specimen: CD4+ T cells sorted from blood, collected at approximately week 50, from a patient treated with tofacitinib. This chain uses TRBV7-6 with TRBJ1-5; D call uncertain. This TCR was recovered from a human donor with alopecia areata. The CDR3, as DNA: TGTGCCAGCAGCTTAGGGCCAACCAGCAATCAGCCCCAGCATTTT. The encoded protein is CASSLGPTSNQPQHF. The complete variable domain, with remaining parts taken from reference TRBV7-6 and TRBJ1-5, reads GAGVSQSPRYKVTKRGQDVALRCDPISGHVSLYWYRQALGQGPEFLTYFNYEAQQDKSGLPNDRFSAERPEGSISTLTIQRTEQRDSAMYRCASSLGPTSNQPQHFGDGTRLSIL.